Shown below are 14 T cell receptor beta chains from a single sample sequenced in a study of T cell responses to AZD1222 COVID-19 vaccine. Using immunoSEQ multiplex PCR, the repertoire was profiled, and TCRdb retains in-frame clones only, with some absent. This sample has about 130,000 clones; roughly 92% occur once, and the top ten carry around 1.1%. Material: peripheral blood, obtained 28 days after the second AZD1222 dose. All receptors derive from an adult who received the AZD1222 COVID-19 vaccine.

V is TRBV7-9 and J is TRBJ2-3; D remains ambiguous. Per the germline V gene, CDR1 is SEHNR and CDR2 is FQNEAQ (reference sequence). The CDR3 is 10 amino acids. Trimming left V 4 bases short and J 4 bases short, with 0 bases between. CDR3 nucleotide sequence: TGTGCCAGCAGCTCAGATACGCAGTATTTT. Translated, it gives CASSSDTQYF.

CDR3 protein: CASSHRGASGANVLTF. In DNA form, the CDR3 reads TGTGCCAGCAGCCACCGTGGGGCTTCTGGGGCCAACGTCCTGACTTTC. V is TRBV7-9 and J is TRBJ2-6; D possibly corresponds to TRBD1 (5 bases). Germline-derived CDR1 and CDR2 are SEHNR and FQNEAQ (reference sequence). This CDR3 region has 16 residues. V was clipped by 5 bases and J by 1 base, with 12 bases between them.

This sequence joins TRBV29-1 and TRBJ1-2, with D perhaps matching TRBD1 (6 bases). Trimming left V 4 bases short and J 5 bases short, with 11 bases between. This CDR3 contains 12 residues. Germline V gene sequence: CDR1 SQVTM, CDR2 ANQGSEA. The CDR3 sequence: CSVVGGRYGYTF. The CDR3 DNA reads TGCAGCGTTGTGGGGGGGCGTTATGGCTACACCTTC.

As DNA, the CDR3 is TGTGCCAGCGGGTCGGGACTGGAGACCCAGTACTTC. This gives the protein CASGSGLETQYF. The V gene is TRBV6-6, the J gene TRBJ2-5, with D possibly TRBD2 on 6 matching bases. Germline CDR1 reads MNHNY; CDR2 reads SVGAGI (reference sequence). V was pared by 8 bases and J by 5 bases, with 12 bases between. The CDR3 consists of 12 residues.

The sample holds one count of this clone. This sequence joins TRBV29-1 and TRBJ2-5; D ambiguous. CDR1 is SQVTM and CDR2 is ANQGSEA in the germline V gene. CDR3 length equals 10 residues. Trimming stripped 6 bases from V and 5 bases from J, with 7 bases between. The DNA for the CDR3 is TGCAGCGTGCGCCGGGAGACCCAGTACTTC. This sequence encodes CSVRRETQYF.

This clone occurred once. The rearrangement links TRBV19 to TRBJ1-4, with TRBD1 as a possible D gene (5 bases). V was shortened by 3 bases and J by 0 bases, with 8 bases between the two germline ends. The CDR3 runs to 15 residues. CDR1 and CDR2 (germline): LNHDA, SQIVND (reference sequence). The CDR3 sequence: CASSIRVATNEKLFF. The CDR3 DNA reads TGTGCCAGTAGTATCAGGGTTGCAACTAATGAAAAACTGTTTTTT.

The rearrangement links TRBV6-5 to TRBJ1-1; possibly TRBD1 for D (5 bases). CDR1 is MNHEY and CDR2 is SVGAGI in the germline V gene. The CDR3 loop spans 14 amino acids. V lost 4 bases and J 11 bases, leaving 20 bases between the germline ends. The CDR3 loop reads CASSSTADTPTAFF. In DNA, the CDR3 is TGTGCCAGCAGTTCGACGGCGGACACCCCCACGGCTTTCTTT.

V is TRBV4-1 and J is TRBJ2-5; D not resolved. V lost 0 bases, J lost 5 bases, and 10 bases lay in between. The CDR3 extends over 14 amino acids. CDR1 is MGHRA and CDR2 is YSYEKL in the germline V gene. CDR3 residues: CASSQETLVETQYF. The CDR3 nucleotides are TGCGCCAGCAGCCAAGAGACGCTCGTGGAGACCCAGTACTTC.

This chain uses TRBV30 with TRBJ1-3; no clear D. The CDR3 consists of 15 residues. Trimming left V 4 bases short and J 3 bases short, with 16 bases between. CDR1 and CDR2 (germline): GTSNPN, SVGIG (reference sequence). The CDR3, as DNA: TGTGCCTGGATAATGGACGGTAGAAATGGAAACACCATATATTTT. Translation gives CAWIMDGRNGNTIYF.

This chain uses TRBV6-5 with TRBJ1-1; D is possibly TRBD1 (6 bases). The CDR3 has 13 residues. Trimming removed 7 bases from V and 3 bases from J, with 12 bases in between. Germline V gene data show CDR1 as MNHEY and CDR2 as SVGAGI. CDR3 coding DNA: TGTGCCAGCAAAAGGGGGTGGGACACTGAAGCTTTCTTT. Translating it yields CASKRGWDTEAFF.

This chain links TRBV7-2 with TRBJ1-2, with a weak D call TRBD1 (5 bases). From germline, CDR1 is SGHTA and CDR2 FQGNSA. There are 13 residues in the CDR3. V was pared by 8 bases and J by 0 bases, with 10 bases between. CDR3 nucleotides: TGTGCCAGCTCGCCGGGGGCTAACTATGGCTACACCTTC. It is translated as CASSPGANYGYTF. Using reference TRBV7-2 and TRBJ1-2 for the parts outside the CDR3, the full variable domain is GAGVSQSPSNKVTEKGKDVELRCDPISGHTALYWYRQSLGQGLEFLIYFQGNSAPDKSGLPSDRFSAERTGGSVSTLTIQRTQQEDSAVYLCASSPGANYGYTFGSGTRLTVV.

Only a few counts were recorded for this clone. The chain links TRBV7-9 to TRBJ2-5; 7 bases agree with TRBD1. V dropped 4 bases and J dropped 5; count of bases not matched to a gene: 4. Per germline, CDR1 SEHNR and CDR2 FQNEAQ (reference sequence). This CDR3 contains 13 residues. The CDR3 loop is CASSSRGPETQYF. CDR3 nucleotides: TGTGCCAGCAGCTCTAGGGGGCCCGAGACCCAGTACTTC.

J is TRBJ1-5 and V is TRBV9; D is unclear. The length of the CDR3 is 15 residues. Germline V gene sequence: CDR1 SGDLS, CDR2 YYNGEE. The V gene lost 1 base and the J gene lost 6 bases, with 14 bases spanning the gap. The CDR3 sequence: CASSVKEGVGQPQHF. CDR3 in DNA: TGTGCCAGCAGCGTAAAAGAGGGTGTGGGTCAGCCCCAGCATTTT.

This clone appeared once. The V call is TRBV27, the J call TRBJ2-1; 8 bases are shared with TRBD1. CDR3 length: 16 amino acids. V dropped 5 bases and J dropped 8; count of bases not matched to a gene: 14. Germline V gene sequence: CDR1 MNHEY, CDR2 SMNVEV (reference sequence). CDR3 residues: CASSPLPGQGSHEQFF. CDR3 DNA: TGTGCCAGCAGTCCACTACCTGGACAGGGCTCCCATGAGCAGTTCTTC.